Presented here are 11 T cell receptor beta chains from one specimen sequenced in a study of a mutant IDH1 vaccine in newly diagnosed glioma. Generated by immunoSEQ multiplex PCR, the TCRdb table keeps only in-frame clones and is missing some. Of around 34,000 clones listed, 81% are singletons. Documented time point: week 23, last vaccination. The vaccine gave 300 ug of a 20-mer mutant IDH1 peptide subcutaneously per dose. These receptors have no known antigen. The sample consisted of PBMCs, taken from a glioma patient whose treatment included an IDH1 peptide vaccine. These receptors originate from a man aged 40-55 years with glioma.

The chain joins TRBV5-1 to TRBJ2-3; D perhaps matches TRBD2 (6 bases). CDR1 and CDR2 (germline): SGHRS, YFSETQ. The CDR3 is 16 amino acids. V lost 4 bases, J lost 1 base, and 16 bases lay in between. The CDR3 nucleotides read TGCGCCAGCAGCACGGACGGGGGAGGACGCACAGATACGCAGTATTTT. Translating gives CASSTDGGGRTDTQYF.

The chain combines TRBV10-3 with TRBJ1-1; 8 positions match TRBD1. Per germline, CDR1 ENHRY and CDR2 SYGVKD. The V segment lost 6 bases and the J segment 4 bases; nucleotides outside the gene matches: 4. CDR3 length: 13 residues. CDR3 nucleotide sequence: TGTGCCATCAGGGACAGGGAGAGCACTGAAGCTTTCTTT. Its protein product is CAIRDRESTEAFF.

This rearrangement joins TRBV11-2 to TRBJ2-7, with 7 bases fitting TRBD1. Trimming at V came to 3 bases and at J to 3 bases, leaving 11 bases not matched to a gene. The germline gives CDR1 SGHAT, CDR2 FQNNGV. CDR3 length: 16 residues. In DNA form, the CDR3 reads TGTGCCAGCAGCTTTCCTGACAGGGTTGGGGTCTACGAGCAGTACTTC. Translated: CASSFPDRVGVYEQYF.

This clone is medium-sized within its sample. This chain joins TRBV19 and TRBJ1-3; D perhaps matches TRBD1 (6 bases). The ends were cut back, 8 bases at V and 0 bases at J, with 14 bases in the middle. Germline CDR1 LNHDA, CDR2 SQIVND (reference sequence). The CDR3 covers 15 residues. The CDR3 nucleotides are TGTGCCAGTCGGTTAGACAGGACCTCTGGAAACACCATATATTTT. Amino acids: CASRLDRTSGNTIYF.

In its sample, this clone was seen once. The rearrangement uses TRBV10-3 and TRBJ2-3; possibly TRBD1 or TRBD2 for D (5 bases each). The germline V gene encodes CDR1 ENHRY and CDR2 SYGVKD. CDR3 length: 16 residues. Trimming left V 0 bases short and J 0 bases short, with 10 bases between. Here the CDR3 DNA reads TGTGCCATCAGTGAGTCGCCGGGGCGTAGCACAGATACGCAGTATTTT. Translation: CAISESPGRSTDTQYF.

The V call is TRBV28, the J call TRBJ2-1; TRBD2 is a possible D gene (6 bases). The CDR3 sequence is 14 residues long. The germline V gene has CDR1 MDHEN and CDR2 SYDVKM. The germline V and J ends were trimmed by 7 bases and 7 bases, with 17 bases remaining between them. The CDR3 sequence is CASTRAGSRNEQFF. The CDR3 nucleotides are TGTGCCAGCACCCGCGCGGGGAGTAGAAATGAGCAGTTCTTC.

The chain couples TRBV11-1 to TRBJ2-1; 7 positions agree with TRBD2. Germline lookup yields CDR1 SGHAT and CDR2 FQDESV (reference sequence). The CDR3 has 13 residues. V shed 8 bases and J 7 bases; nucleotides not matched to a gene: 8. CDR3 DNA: TGTGCCAGCCGTCGAACGGGAGGAAATGAGCAGTTCTTC. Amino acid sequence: CASRRTGGNEQFF.

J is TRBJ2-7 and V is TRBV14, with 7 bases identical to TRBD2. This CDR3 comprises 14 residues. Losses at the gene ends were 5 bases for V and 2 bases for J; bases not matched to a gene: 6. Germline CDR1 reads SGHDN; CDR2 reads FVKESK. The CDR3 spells CASSYWEGTYEQYF. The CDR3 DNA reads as TGTGCCAGCAGCTATTGGGAGGGAACCTACGAGCAGTACTTC. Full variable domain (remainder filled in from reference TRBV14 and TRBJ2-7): EAGVTQFPSHSVIEKGQTVTLRCDPISGHDNLYWYRRVMGKEIKFLLHFVKESKQDESGMPNNRFLAERTGGTYSTLKVQPAELEDSGVYFCASSYWEGTYEQYFGPGTRLTVT.

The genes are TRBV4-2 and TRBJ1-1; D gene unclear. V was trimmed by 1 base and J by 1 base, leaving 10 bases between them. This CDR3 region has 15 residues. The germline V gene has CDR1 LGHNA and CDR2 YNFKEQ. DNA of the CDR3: TGTGCCAGCAGCCAAGTGTTTACGGAGAACACTGAAGCTTTCTTT. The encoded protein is CASSQVFTENTEAFF.

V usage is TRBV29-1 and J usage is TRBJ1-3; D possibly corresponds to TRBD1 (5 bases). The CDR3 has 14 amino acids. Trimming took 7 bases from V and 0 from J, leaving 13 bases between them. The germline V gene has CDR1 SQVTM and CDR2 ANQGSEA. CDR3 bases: TGCAGCGCCCGGGACGTGAGCTCTGGAAACACCATATATTTT. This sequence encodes CSARDVSSGNTIYF.

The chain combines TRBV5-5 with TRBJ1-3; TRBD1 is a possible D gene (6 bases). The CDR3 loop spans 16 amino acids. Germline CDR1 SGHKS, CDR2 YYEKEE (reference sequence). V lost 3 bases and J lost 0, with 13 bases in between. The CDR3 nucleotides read TGTGCCAGCAGCTGGCAGGGGTCTGACTCTGGAAACACCATATATTTT. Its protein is CASSWQGSDSGNTIYF.